These 19 T cell receptor beta chains were all obtained from the same sample, sequenced in a study of beta chain features in type 1 diabetes. Every isolated RNA sample was fully reverse transcribed, so sequencing captured expressed TCRB transcripts. Some clones are missing from TCRdb's copy, which holds only in-frame ones; the method was immunoSEQ multiplex PCR. The table records 300,000 to 450,000 clones, 10% to 15% of them present only once. The sample was naive CD4+ T cells from blood. Source of these receptors: a man aged 18 to 35 in good health.

The chain uses TRBV11-2 and TRBJ2-5, with a weak D call TRBD1 (5 bases). The J call may not be correct, given that the DNA end is closer to TRBJ2-7. The CDR3 totals 14 residues. In germline, CDR1 is SGHAT, CDR2 FQNNGV. In DNA form, the CDR3 reads TGTGCCAGCAGCTTAGTAGTAGGGGCCTACGAGCAGTACTTC. Its protein product is CASSLVVGAYEQYF.

This chain connects TRBV18 to TRBJ2-1; 9 bases are shared with TRBD1. The CDR3 length is 17 residues. Germline CDR1 is KGHSH and CDR2 is LQKENI. Germline trimming cut 3 bases from V and 6 bases from J; bases unmatched to any gene: 12. CDR3 coding DNA: TGTGCCAGCTCACCTCAAGTGACAGGGGGGCTAGGCAATGAGCAGTTCTTC. Its protein product is CASSPQVTGGLGNEQFF.

In its sample, this clone was seen a few times. The chain uses TRBV15 and TRBJ2-7, with TRBD1 as a possible D gene (6 bases). The V and J ends lost 6 bases and 3 bases respectively, with 15 bases between them. This CDR3 has 14 amino acids. CDR1 is LNHNV and CDR2 is YYDKDF in the germline V gene (reference sequence). CDR3 amino acids: CATRGGVDSYEQYF. CDR3 DNA: TGTGCCACCAGAGGTGGCGTGGACAGCTACGAGCAGTACTTC.

This clone has only one observation. This rearrangement joins TRBV18 to TRBJ2-5; 11 bases align to TRBD2. The end of the DNA fits TRBJ2-7 better, so the J call may be wrong. This CDR3 has 14 amino acids. The germline CDR1 and CDR2 sequences are KGHSH and LQKENI. The CDR3 region has the DNA TGTGCCAGCTCACCAGAGACTAGCGGGATCGAGCAGTACTTC. Translation gives CASSPETSGIEQYF.

Only a few counts were recorded for this clone. The chain uses TRBV7-2 and TRBJ1-2; D is unclear. V dropped 5 bases and J dropped 4 bases, with 20 bases sitting between them. The germline V gene encodes CDR1 SGHTA and CDR2 FQGNSA. This CDR3 is built from 16 residues. DNA for the CDR3: TGTGCCAGCAGCCAAGGACGTCCAGAGGGTAGCTATGGCTACACCTTC. Its protein is CASSQGRPEGSYGYTF.

V is TRBV7-9 and J is TRBJ2-7; TRBD1 matches at 12 bases. The germline V gene has CDR1 SEHNR and CDR2 FQNEAQ (reference sequence). Trimming removed 5 bases from V and 6 bases from J; junction bases left unmatched: 8. The CDR3 contains 15 residues. The CDR3 is CASSPRGTGGAEQYF. The CDR3 DNA reads TGTGCCAGCAGCCCAAGGGGGACAGGGGGCGCCGAGCAGTACTTC.

J is TRBJ2-1 and V is TRBV6-6, with a tentative D call TRBD1 (5 bases). Germline V gene sequence: CDR1 MNHNY, CDR2 SVGAGI (reference sequence). Trimming shortened V by 8 bases and J by 3 bases, and 8 bases separated the two germline ends. This CDR3 region has 12 residues. The CDR3 region has the DNA TGTGCCAGCCGACAGCTCTACAATGAGCAGTTCTTC. It codes for CASRQLYNEQFF.

This clone was observed a few times. This chain uses TRBV7-2 with TRBJ2-4; 11 nucleotides match TRBD2. Trimming took 5 bases from V and 2 from J; bases not matched to a gene: 8. The CDR3 consists of 17 residues. From germline, CDR1 is SGHTA and CDR2 FQGNSA. The CDR3 bases are TGTGCCAGCAGCCCCCAGGGACTAGCGGTGTCCAAAAACATTCAGTACTTC. It encodes CASSPQGLAVSKNIQYF. The full variable domain, rest sourced from reference TRBV7-2 and TRBJ2-4, is GAGVSQSPSNKVTEKGKDVELRCDPISGHTALYWYRQSLGQGLEFLIYFQGNSAPDKSGLPSDRFSAERTGGSVSTLTIQRTQQEDSAVYLCASSPQGLAVSKNIQYFGAGTRLSVL.

The chain employs TRBV28 and TRBJ2-1, with D tentatively TRBD2 (5 bases). Trimming left V 4 bases short and J 7 bases short, with 14 bases between. The germline V gene has CDR1 MDHEN and CDR2 SYDVKM. This CDR3 has 14 amino acids. In DNA, the CDR3 is TGTGCCAGCAGTTCTGGCGGGTTGAGTAATGAGCAGTTCTTC. Amino acid sequence: CASSSGGLSNEQFF.

The chain combines TRBV10-3 with TRBJ2-5; the D gene is possibly TRBD1 (5 bases). Germline V gene data show CDR1 as ENHRY and CDR2 as SYGVKD. The CDR3 spans 13 residues. The V gene lost 0 bases and the J gene lost 4 bases, with 6 bases spanning the gap. The CDR3 is CAISESQGETQYF. CDR3 DNA sequence: TGTGCCATCAGTGAGTCTCAGGGAGAGACCCAGTACTTC.

This clone was seen only a few times. V is TRBV5-1 and J is TRBJ2-1; 9 bases are a match to TRBD2. V trimming: 0 bases; J trimming: 8 bases; junction bases outside the gene matches: 9. From germline, CDR1 is SGHRS and CDR2 YFSETQ. The CDR3 contains 16 residues. The CDR3 here is CASSLASGAPMDEQFF. CDR3 DNA sequence: TGCGCCAGCAGCTTGGCTAGCGGGGCCCCTATGGATGAGCAGTTCTTC. Drawing the rest from reference TRBV5-1 and TRBJ2-1, the complete variable domain is KAGVTQTPRYLIKTRGQQVTLSCSPISGHRSVSWYQQTPGQGLQFLFEYFSETQRNKGNFPGRFSGRQFSNSRSEMNVSTLELGDSALYLCASSLASGAPMDEQFFGPGTRLTVL.

V is TRBV28 and J is TRBJ2-3; 10 bases line up with TRBD1. CDR1 is MDHEN and CDR2 is SYDVKM in the germline V gene. V lost 3 bases to trimming and J lost 5 bases; unmatched junction nucleotides: 2. The CDR3 spans 14 residues. The CDR3 nucleotides are TGTGCCAGCAGTTTGGACAGGGGGATAGATACGCAGTATTTT. Protein: CASSLDRGIDTQYF.

The table lists this clone with a few counts. This rearrangement joins TRBV7-2 to TRBJ2-1; D is possibly TRBD1 (6 bases). CDR1 and CDR2 from the germline V gene are SGHTA and FQGNSA. The CDR3 contains 15 residues. V lost 0 bases, J lost 10 bases, and 16 bases lay in between. The CDR3 protein is CASSLASGVAEEQFF. In nucleotides, the CDR3 is TGTGCCAGCAGCTTAGCGTCAGGGGTAGCAGAGGAGCAGTTCTTC. Together with reference TRBV7-2 and TRBJ2-1, the CDR3 gives the full variable domain: GAGVSQSPSNKVTEKGKDVELRCDPISGHTALYWYRQSLGQGLEFLIYFQGNSAPDKSGLPSDRFSAERTGGSVSTLTIQRTQQEDSAVYLCASSLASGVAEEQFFGPGTRLTVL.

The CDR3 protein is CAWSGGIRNQPQHF. CDR3 bases: TGTGCCTGGAGTGGAGGTATTCGGAATCAGCCCCAGCATTTT. The chain carries TRBV30 and TRBJ1-5; D unresolved. Trimming stripped 1 base from V and 4 bases from J, with 11 bases between. CDR1 is GTSNPN, CDR2 SVGIG, per germline (reference sequence). This CDR3 comprises 14 residues.

On this clone: Other DNA sequences in the sample encode the same CDR3. The chain joins TRBV7-2 to TRBJ2-7; TRBD1 agrees at 10 bases. With V trimmed by 4 bases and J by 4 bases, 4 bases remained unmatched. This CDR3 has 14 residues. Germline loops: CDR1 SGHTA, CDR2 FQGNSA. CDR3 in amino acids: CASSSRQGAYEQYF. For the CDR3, the DNA is TGTGCCAGCAGCTCACGACAGGGGGCGTACGAGCAGTACTTC.

With respect to this clone: Additional DNA sequences in this sample encode the identical CDR3. The chain combines TRBV4-3 with TRBJ2-1, with 9 positions matching TRBD2. The CDR3 runs 15 residues. In germline, CDR1 is LGHNA, CDR2 YSLEER. With 0 bases clipped from V and 4 bases from J, the junction kept 1 base outside the gene matches. CDR3 nucleotides: TGCGCCAGCAGCCAAGAGGCGGGGGGGTACAATGAGCAGTTCTTC. It specifies CASSQEAGGYNEQFF.

A few counts support this clone. This rearrangement joins TRBV5-4 to TRBJ2-7; no clear D gene. Looked up from germline, CDR1 is SGHNT and CDR2 is YYREEE (reference sequence). The germline V and J ends were trimmed by 0 bases and 5 bases, with 15 bases remaining between them. CDR3 length: 15 amino acids. The chain's CDR3 is CASSLGAGSINEQYF. CDR3 bases: TGTGCCAGCAGCTTGGGGGCAGGAAGTATAAACGAGCAGTACTTC. The complete variable domain, with remaining parts taken from reference TRBV5-4 and TRBJ2-7, reads ETGVTQSPTHLIKTRGQQVTLRCSSQSGHNTVSWYQQALGQGPQFIFQYYREEENGRGNFPPRFSGLQFPNYSSELNVNALELDDSALYLCASSLGAGSINEQYFGPGTRLTVT.

The rearrangement uses TRBV30 and TRBJ1-1; D unresolved. Germline V gene sequence: CDR1 GTSNPN, CDR2 SVGIG (reference sequence). This CDR3 is 11 amino acids long. V shed 4 bases and J shed 2 bases, with 5 bases lying between them. This CDR3 reads CAWIYNTEAFF. The CDR3 coding sequence is TGTGCCTGGATCTATAACACTGAAGCTTTCTTT.

The chain links TRBV15 to TRBJ1-1, with unresolved D. The CDR3 contains 16 residues. The V end lost 3 bases, the J end lost 5 bases, and 19 bases lay between the germline ends. The germline gives CDR1 LNHNV, CDR2 YYDKDF (reference sequence). The CDR3 bases are TGTGCCACCAGCAGTGTCCGGGGATTTCGGGGAACTGAAGCTTTCTTT. This encodes CATSSVRGFRGTEAFF.